The source of this T cell receptor (beta chain) is a study of OX40 agonist ivuxolimab in advanced cancers. Findings of the study overall: It was also the case that some nonresponders had low normalized T-cell clonal expansion. It was not determined which antigens were specifically recognized by the peripheral T cells that had undergone clonal expansion. Clonal expansion from baseline to week 6 occurred in both CD4+ and CD8+ T cells.

Data came from immunoSEQ multiplex PCR; TCRdb stores just in-frame clones and leaves some out. In the table there are 25,000 to 35,000 clones, about 90% of which are singletons. As concerns this clone: Its antigen remains unidentified.

Autoimmune disease history or systemic immunosuppression excluded patients. V was pared by 4 bases and J by 4 bases, with 16 bases between. Germline assignment: CDR1 LNHDA and CDR2 SQIVND (reference sequence). The CDR3 runs 15 residues. The sample consisted of CD4+ or CD8+ T cells sorted from blood, taken in a trial of the OX40 agonist ivuxolimab. The chain uses TRBV19 and TRBJ1-1; a possible D gene is TRBD1 (6 bases). The clonotype originates from an adult with an advanced solid tumor such as melanoma, head and neck, liver or kidney cancer. The CDR3 bases are TGTGCCAGTAGTACAAACAGGGTGATCGTCACTGAAGCTTTCTTT. Translating gives CASSTNRVIVTEAFF.